This is a list of T cell receptor beta chains from one sample in a study of T cells after yellow fever vaccination. TCRdb fed the 5' RACE reads into MiXCR, producing one record per CDR3 protein. The repertoire consists of 550,000 to 750,000 distinct CDR3 sequences, with about 13% occurring once and the leading ten covering more than 13%. Material: PBMCs, obtained on the day of the yellow fever booster vaccination. The receptors were gathered from a young man who received the YFV17D yellow fever vaccine. Each CDR3 is given with its conserved first and last residue. D genes are given only for firm matches. A clone size is listed for some rows: how often the clone was seen (once, few, many), or a class if it is expanded.

CDR3nt: TGTGCCAGCAGCCCCATGGGGGGGGACCAAGAGACCCAGTACTTC; CDR3aa: CASSPMGGDQETQYF; j_gene: TRBJ2-5; v_gene: TRBV7-2; d_gene: TRBD2; abundance: few
CDR3nt: TGTGCCAGCAGCCCACACAGCGACGGGGATACGCAGTATTTT; CDR3aa: CASSPHSDGDTQYF; j_gene: TRBJ2-3; v_gene: TRBV11-2; d_gene: -; abundance: many
CDR3nt: TGTGCCAGCAGCTTTGGACGGGAGGTAAAGAAGTACTTC; CDR3aa: CASSFGREVKKYF; j_gene: TRBJ2-7; v_gene: TRBV5-4; d_gene: TRBD2; abundance: -
CDR3nt: TGCGCCAGCAGCAAGCGACAGGGGGGGAGACCAAGCCAAGAGACCCAGTACTTC; CDR3aa: CASSKRQGGRPSQETQYF; j_gene: TRBJ2-5; v_gene: TRBV4-3; d_gene: TRBD1; abundance: few
CDR3nt: TGCAGCGTTGGCCGGGGGCTAGCGGGAGTGAATGAGCAGTTCTTC; CDR3aa: CSVGRGLAGVNEQFF; j_gene: TRBJ2-1; v_gene: TRBV29-1; d_gene: TRBD2; abundance: few
CDR3nt: TGTGCCAGCAGCGAGGGCCCCCCCGTGGCCTACAATGAGCAGTTCTTC; CDR3aa: CASSEGPPVAYNEQFF; j_gene: TRBJ2-1; v_gene: TRBV9; d_gene: -; abundance: few
CDR3nt: TGTGCCATCAGCCCCGGGACAGGGGGCCCTGAGGAGCAGTACTTC; CDR3aa: CAISPGTGGPEEQYF; j_gene: TRBJ2-7; v_gene: TRBV10-3; d_gene: TRBD1; abundance: -
CDR3nt: TGCAGCGTTGCTCGCGGGAGGGGTGAGCAGTACTTC; CDR3aa: CSVARGRGEQYF; j_gene: TRBJ2-7; v_gene: TRBV29-1; d_gene: TRBD2; abundance: few
CDR3nt: TGTGCCAGCACCGACCAGGGGGCAGCCGGGGAGCTGTTTTTT; CDR3aa: CASTDQGAAGELFF; j_gene: TRBJ2-2; v_gene: TRBV6-2/TRBV6-3; d_gene: TRBD1; abundance: -
CDR3nt: TGTGCCAGCAGCCCGGGACCGTGGTCCTACGAGCAGTACTTC; CDR3aa: CASSPGPWSYEQYF; j_gene: TRBJ2-7; v_gene: TRBV6-1; d_gene: -; abundance: -
CDR3nt: TGTGCCAGCAGCAAAGGGCGGGCAGTCCACGAGCAGTACTTC; CDR3aa: CASSKGRAVHEQYF; j_gene: TRBJ2-7; v_gene: TRBV21-1; d_gene: -; abundance: -
CDR3nt: TGTGCCAGCAGCTTAATAGGTGTGGGCGAGCAGTACTTC; CDR3aa: CASSLIGVGEQYF; j_gene: TRBJ2-7; v_gene: TRBV7-9; d_gene: -; abundance: -
CDR3nt: TGCAGTGCAACCCCCAACTACGAGCAGTACTTC; CDR3aa: CSATPNYEQYF; j_gene: TRBJ2-7; v_gene: TRBV20-1; d_gene: -; abundance: -
CDR3nt: TGCAGCGGACAGGGGTACTCCTACAATGAGCAGTTCTTC; CDR3aa: CSGQGYSYNEQFF; j_gene: TRBJ2-1; v_gene: TRBV29-1; d_gene: TRBD1; abundance: -
CDR3nt: TGTGCCAGCAGCACCAGGACAGGGGGAGTGGATACGCAGTATTTT; CDR3aa: CASSTRTGGVDTQYF; j_gene: TRBJ2-3; v_gene: TRBV6-1; d_gene: TRBD1; abundance: -
CDR3nt: TGCGCCAGCAGCTTGGTAGTAGGGGCAGGGAACGAAAAACTGTTTTTT; CDR3aa: CASSLVVGAGNEKLFF; j_gene: TRBJ1-4; v_gene: TRBV5-1; d_gene: -; abundance: few
CDR3nt: TGTGCCAGCAGTCCATCTTGGGCATCGGGCTCCTACGAGCAGTACTTC; CDR3aa: CASSPSWASGSYEQYF; j_gene: TRBJ2-7; v_gene: TRBV12-3/TRBV12-4; d_gene: -; abundance: -
CDR3nt: TGTGCCAGTAGTGATACAGGGACTGCGGGTCAGCCCCAGCATTTT; CDR3aa: CASSDTGTAGQPQHF; j_gene: TRBJ1-5; v_gene: TRBV19; d_gene: -; abundance: few
CDR3nt: TGTGCCAGCAGTGGAGGGCGAGGCACTGAAGCTTTCTTT; CDR3aa: CASSGGRGTEAFF; j_gene: TRBJ1-1; v_gene: TRBV28; d_gene: -; abundance: -
CDR3nt: TGTGCCGCCGGGGTGAAAGCGGGAGTTGAGGAGCAGTTCTTC; CDR3aa: CAAGVKAGVEEQFF; j_gene: TRBJ2-1; v_gene: TRBV6-1; d_gene: TRBD2; abundance: -
CDR3nt: TGTGCCAGCAGCGCCGGACAGGTGAACTCCTACGAGCAGTACTTC; CDR3aa: CASSAGQVNSYEQYF; j_gene: TRBJ2-7; v_gene: TRBV9; d_gene: TRBD1; abundance: -
CDR3nt: TGCAGTGCTAGAGATGGTCGGGAAACCTACGAGCAGTACTTC; CDR3aa: CSARDGRETYEQYF; j_gene: TRBJ2-7; v_gene: TRBV20-1; d_gene: -; abundance: -